A single T cell receptor beta chain is shown here with its context. Its matching antigen is unknown. The sample belongs to a study of response to subunit inactivated influenza vaccine. This CDR3 has 17 amino acids. The ends were cut back, 4 bases at V and 0 bases at J, with 19 bases in the middle. CDR1 and CDR2 from the germline V gene are DFQATT and SNEGSKA (reference sequence). TCRdb re-analysed the RT-PCR reads in MiXCR, keeping a single row per CDR3 protein. Found here are about half a million distinct CDR3 sequences, about 25% of them singletons; the top ten hold around 1.8%. Study results and caveats: Authors suggested each seasonal flu vaccination may recruit only limited numbers of new T cells.

This TCR derives from a man over 45 who received an inactivated influenza vaccine. Source: CD4+ T cells sorted from PBMCs, taken 4 to 6 days after vaccination. This chain uses TRBV20-1 with TRBJ2-4, with D possibly called TRBD1 or TRBD2 (5 bases each). The CDR3 nucleotides read TGCAGTGCTACCTATCTCCAGGGACCGATAGCCAAAAACATTCAGTACTTC. Its protein is CSATYLQGPIAKNIQYF.